This TCR beta chain was recovered during a study of OX40 agonist ivuxolimab in advanced cancers. Study overall: An agonistic human IgG2 monoclonal antibody against OX40 (CD134) was given. A male proportion of around 86% was recorded, with mean age approximately 56 years and range roughly 23 to 79. A history of anti-PD-1, anti-PD-L1 or anti-CTLA-4 therapy was acceptable, and approximately 39% had some.

The repertoire was sequenced with immunoSEQ multiplex PCR; TCRdb's copy has only in-frame clones and lacks some. Of 55,000 to 60,000 clones listed, 88% were seen once; the top ten hold under 4%. The sequence derives from an adult with an advanced solid tumor such as melanoma, head and neck, liver or kidney cancer. The source material was CD4+ or CD8+ T cells sorted from blood, sampled in a trial of the OX40 agonist ivuxolimab.

CDR3 DNA sequence: TGTGCCAGCAGCGGAGGGGCTAGCGGGAGCGTTCAAGAGACCCAGTACTTC. It yields the protein CASSGGASGSVQETQYF. The chain uses TRBV11-3 and TRBJ2-5, with 10 bases that match TRBD2. Germline CDR1 and CDR2: SGHNT and YENEEA. The CDR3 contains 17 residues. The V segment lost 5 bases and the J segment 2 bases; nucleotides outside the gene matches: 11.